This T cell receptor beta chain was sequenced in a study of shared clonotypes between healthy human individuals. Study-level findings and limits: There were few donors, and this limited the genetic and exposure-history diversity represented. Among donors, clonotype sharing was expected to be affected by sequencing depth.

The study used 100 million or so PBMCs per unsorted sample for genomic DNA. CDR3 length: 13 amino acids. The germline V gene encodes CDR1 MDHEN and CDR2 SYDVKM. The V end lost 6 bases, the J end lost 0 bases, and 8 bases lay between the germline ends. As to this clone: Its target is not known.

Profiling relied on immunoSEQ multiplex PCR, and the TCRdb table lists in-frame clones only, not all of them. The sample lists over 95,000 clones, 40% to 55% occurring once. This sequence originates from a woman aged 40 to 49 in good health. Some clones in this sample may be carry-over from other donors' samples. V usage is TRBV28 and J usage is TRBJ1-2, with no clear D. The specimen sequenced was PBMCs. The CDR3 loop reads CASRSLANYGYTF. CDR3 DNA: TGTGCCAGCAGATCCCTAGCTAACTATGGCTACACCTTC.